This T cell receptor beta chain was found in a study of blood T cell repertoires in COVID-19. Study context: T cells, B-cell-depleted T cells, or PBMCs supplied cDNA or gDNA.

This clone was found once. Sequencing used immunoSEQ multiplex PCR; TCRdb keeps in-frame clones, though not all of them. The sample has around 450,000 clones, approximately 90% seen once; the top ten hold roughly 1.9%. The V end was cut by 2 bases, the J end by 7 bases, with 9 bases between. Germline V CDR1 and CDR2: SNHLY, FYNNEI. CDR3 length: 14 amino acids. Residents of about two dozen US areas, aged roughly 18 to 90 years, made up the participants. Each participant's cohort was designated according to participant-reported clinical history. The chain couples TRBV2 to TRBJ1-6, with D uncertain. The sample taken for sequencing was PBMCs or T cells enriched from blood (not recorded which). The receptor was derived from a woman younger than 30 with acute COVID-19. DNA of the CDR3: TGTGCCAGCAGTGAAATACGACAAAATTCACCCCTCCACTTT. This translates into CASSEIRQNSPLHF. Drawing the rest from reference TRBV2 and TRBJ1-6, the complete variable domain is EPEVTQTPSHQVTQMGQEVILRCVPISNHLYFYWYRQILGQKVEFLVSFYNNEISEKSEIFDDQFSVERPDGSNFTLKIRSTKLEDSAMYFCASSEIRQNSPLHFGNGTRLTVT.